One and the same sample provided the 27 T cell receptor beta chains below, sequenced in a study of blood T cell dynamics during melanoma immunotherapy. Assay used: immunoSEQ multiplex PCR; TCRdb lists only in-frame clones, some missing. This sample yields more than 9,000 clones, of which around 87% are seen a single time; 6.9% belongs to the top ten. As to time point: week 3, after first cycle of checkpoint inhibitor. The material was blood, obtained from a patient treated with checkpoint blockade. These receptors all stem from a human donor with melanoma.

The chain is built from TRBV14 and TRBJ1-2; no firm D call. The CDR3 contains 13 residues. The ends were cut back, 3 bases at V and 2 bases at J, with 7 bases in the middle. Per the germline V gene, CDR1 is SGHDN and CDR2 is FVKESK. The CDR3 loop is CASSQITNYGYTF. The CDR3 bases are TGTGCCAGCAGCCAGATTACGAACTATGGCTACACCTTC.

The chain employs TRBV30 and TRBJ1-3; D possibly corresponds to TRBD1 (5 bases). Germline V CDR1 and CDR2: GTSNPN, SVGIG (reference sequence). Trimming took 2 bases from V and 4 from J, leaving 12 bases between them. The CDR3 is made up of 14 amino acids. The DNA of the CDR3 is TGTGCCTGGAGTTACGGGGCATCGGGAAACACCATATATTTT. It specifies CAWSYGASGNTIYF. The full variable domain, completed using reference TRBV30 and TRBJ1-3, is SQTIHQWPATLVQPVGSPLSLECTVEGTSNPNLYWYRQAAGRGLQLLFYSVGIGQISSEVPQNLSASRPQDRQFILSSKKLLLSDSGFYLCAWSYGASGNTIYFGEGSWLTVV.

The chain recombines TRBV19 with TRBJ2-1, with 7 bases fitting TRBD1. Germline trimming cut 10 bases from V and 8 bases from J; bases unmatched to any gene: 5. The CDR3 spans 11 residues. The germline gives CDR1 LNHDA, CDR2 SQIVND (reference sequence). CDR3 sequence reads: CATQGTYEQFF. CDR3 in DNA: TGTGCCACACAGGGGACGTATGAGCAGTTCTTC.

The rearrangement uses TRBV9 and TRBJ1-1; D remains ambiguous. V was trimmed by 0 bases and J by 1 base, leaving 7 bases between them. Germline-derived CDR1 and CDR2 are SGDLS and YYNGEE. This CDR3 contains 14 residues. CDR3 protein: CASSVATRNTEAFF. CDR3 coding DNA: TGTGCCAGCAGCGTAGCTACGAGGAACACTGAAGCTTTCTTT.

The CDR3 reads CASSPGGAGGYTF. In DNA, the CDR3 is TGTGCCAGTAGCCCAGGGGGCGCCGGTGGCTACACCTTC. V gene TRBV19 combines with J gene TRBJ1-2, with 8 bases identical to TRBD1. Germline loops: CDR1 LNHDA, CDR2 SQIVND (reference sequence). The CDR3 contains 13 residues. The trim removed 6 bases at V and 7 bases at J, leaving 7 bases unmatched.

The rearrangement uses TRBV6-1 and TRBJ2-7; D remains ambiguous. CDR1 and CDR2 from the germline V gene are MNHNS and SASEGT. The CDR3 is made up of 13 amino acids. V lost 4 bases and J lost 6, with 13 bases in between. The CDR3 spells CASSGTVFPEQYV. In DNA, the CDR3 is TGTGCCAGCAGTGGTACGGTATTTCCCGAGCAGTACGTC.

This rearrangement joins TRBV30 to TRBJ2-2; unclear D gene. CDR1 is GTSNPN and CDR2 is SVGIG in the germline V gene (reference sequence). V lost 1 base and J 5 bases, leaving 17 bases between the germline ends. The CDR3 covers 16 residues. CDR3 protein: CAWSAVGPRWTGELFF. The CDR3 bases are TGTGCCTGGAGTGCGGTAGGGCCCCGATGGACCGGGGAGCTGTTTTTT.

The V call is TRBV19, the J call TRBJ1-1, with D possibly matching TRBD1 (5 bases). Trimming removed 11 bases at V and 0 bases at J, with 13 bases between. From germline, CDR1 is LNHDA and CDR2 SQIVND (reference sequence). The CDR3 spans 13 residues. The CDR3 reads CAVVDSLNTEAFF. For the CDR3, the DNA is TGTGCCGTAGTCGACAGCTTGAACACTGAAGCTTTCTTT.

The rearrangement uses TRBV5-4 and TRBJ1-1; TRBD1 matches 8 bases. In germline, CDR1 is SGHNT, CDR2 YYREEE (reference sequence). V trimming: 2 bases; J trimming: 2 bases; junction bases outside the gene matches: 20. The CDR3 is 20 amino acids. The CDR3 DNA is TGTGCCAGCAGCTTAATAGACGGAGTGGTCGGGACAGGTAGAAACACTGAAGCTTTCTTT. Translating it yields CASSLIDGVVGTGRNTEAFF.

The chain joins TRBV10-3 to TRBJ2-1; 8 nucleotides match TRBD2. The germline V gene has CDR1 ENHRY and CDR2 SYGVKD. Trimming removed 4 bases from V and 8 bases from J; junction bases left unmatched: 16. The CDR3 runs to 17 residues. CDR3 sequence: CAISGREGTRVPHEQFF. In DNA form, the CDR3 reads TGTGCCATCAGTGGCCGGGAGGGGACTCGGGTCCCACATGAGCAGTTCTTC.

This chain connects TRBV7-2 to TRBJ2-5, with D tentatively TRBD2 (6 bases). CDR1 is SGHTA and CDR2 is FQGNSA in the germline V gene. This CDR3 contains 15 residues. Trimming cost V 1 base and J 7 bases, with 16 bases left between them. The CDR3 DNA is TGTGCCAGCAGCTTAGGGGGACTCGTAAGTTGGACCCAGTACTTC. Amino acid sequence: CASSLGGLVSWTQYF.

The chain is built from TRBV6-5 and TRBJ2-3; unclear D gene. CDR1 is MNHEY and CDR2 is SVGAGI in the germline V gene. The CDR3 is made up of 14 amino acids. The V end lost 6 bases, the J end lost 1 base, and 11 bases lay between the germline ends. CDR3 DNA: TGTGCCAGCAGGGCCCCGGTGGGCACAGATACGCAGTATTTT. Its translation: CASRAPVGTDTQYF.

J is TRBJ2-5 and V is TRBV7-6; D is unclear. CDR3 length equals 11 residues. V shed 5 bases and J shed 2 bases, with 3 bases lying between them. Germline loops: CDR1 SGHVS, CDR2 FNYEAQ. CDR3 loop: CASSAQETQYF. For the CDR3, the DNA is TGTGCCAGCAGCGCGCAAGAGACCCAGTACTTC.

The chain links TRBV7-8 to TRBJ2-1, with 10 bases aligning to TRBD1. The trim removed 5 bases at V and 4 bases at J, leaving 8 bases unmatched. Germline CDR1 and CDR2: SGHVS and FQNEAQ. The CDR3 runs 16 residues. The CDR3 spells CASSKSGTGAYNEQFF. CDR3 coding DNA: TGTGCCAGCAGCAAATCCGGGACAGGGGCATACAATGAGCAGTTCTTC.

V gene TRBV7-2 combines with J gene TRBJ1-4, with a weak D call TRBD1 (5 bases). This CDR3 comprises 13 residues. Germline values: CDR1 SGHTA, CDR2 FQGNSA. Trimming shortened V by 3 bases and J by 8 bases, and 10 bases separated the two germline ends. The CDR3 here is CASSLGVGEKLFF. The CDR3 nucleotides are TGTGCCAGCAGCTTGGGGGTAGGCGAAAAACTGTTTTTT.

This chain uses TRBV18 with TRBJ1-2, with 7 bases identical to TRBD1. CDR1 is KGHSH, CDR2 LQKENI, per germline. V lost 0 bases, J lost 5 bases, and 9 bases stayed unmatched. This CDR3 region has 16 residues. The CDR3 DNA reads TGTGCCAGCTCACCACCAACTACAGGGGCTGGGTATGGCTACACCTTC. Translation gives CASSPPTTGAGYGYTF.

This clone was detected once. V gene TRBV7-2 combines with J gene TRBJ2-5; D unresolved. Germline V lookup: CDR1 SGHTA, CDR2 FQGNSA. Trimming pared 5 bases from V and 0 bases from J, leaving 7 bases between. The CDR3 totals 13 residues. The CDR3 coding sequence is TGTGCCAGCAGCAACAGTAACCAAGAGACCCAGTACTTC. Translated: CASSNSNQETQYF.

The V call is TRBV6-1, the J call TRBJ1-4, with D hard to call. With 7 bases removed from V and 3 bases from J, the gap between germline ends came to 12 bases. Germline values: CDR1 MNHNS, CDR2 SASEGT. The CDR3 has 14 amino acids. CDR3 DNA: TGTGCCAGCAACATCCTTGGAGCTAATGAAAAACTGTTTTTT. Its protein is CASNILGANEKLFF.

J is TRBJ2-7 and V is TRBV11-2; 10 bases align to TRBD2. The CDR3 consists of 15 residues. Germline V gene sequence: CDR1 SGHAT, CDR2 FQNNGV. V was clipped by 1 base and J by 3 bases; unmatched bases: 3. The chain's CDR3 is CASSLGAGGNYEQYV. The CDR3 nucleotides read TGTGCCAGCAGCTTAGGAGCGGGGGGGAACTACGAGCAGTACGTC.

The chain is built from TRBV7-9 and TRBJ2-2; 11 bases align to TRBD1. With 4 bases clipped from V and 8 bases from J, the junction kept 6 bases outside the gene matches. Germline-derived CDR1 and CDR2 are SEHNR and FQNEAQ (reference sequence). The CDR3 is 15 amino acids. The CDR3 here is CASSSGQGATGELFF. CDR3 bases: TGTGCCAGCAGCTCAGGACAGGGGGCGACGGGGGAGCTGTTTTTT.

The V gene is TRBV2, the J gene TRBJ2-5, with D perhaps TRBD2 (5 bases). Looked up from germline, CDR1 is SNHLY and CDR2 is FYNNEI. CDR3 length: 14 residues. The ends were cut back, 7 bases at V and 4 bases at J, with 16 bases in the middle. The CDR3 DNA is TGTGCCAGCAAATGGGGAGCCGACCGAGAGACCCAGTACTTC. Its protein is CASKWGADRETQYF.

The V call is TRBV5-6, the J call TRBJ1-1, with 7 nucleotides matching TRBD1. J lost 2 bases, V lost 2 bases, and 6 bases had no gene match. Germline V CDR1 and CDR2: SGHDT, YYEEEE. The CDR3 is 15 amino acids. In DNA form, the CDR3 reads TGTGCCAGCAGCTTAGGACAGGTCGGAAACACTGAAGCTTTCTTT. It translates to CASSLGQVGNTEAFF.

This CDR3 is CASSQSQTRARTDTQYF. The CDR3 nucleotides are TGCGCCAGCAGTCAATCGCAGACTAGGGCCCGCACAGATACGCAGTATTTT. The chain combines TRBV23-1 with TRBJ2-3; D perhaps matches TRBD2 (6 bases). TRBV23-1 is known as an ORF, though its function is uncertain. The CDR3 runs 17 residues. The V gene lost 0 bases and the J gene lost 1 base, with 14 bases spanning the gap.

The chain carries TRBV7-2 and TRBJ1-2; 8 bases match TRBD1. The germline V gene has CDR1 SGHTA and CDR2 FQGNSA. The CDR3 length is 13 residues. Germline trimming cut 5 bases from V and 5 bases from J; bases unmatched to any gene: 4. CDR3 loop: CASSTGQGYGYTF. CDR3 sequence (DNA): TGTGCCAGCAGCACCGGACAGGGATATGGCTACACCTTC.

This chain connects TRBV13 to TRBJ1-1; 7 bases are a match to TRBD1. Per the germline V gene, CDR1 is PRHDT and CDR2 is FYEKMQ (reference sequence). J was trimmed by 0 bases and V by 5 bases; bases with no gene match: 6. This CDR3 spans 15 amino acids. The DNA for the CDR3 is TGTGCCAGCAGCCCTCCCGACAGGGTGAACACTGAAGCTTTCTTT. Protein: CASSPPDRVNTEAFF.

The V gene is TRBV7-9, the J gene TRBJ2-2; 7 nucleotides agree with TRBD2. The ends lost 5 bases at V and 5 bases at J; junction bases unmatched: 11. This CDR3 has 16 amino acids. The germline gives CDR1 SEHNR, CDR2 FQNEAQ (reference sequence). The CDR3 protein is CASSPSARGGTGELFF. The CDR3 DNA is TGTGCCAGCAGCCCTTCCGCCCGGGGAGGGACCGGGGAGCTGTTTTTT.

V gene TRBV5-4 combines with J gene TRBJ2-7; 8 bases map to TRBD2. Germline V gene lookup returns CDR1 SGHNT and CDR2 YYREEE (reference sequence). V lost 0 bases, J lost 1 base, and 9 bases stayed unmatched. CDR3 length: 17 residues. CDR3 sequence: CASSLGPSGGPSYEQYV. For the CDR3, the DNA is TGTGCCAGCAGCTTGGGACCCAGCGGGGGCCCTTCCTACGAGCAGTACGTC.